The 22 T cell receptor beta chains given below trace back to one sample, sequenced in a study of cytomegalovirus exposure and HLA in healthy donors. Data came from immunoSEQ multiplex PCR; TCRdb stores just in-frame clones and leaves some out. In the table there are fewer than 250,000 clones, approximately 87% of which are singletons. Sequencing was performed on PBMCs. The origin of the receptors is a man aged 18 to 29 in good health and CMV-seronegative.

CDR3 residues: CASSLVVHSEAFF. The CDR3 DNA reads TGTGCCAGCAGCTTAGTAGTGCATTCTGAAGCTTTCTTT. V usage is TRBV7-6 and J usage is TRBJ1-1; D remains ambiguous. The CDR3 covers 13 residues. Trimming took off 1 base at V and 6 bases at J, with 9 bases between the two ends. Germline V gene lookup returns CDR1 SGHVS and CDR2 FNYEAQ.

This chain connects TRBV4-2 to TRBJ2-7, with 7 positions matching TRBD1. With V trimmed by 4 bases and J by 5 bases, 5 bases remained unmatched. The CDR3 runs to 13 residues. Germline CDR1 is LGHNA and CDR2 is YNFKEQ. Here the CDR3 reads CASSLNDRDEQYF. In DNA, the CDR3 is TGTGCCAGCAGCCTTAACGACAGGGACGAGCAGTACTTC.

In nucleotides, the CDR3 is TGTGCCAGCAGCCAAGGGAGGGGGCCAAGGGGCGAGCAGTACTTC. This codes for CASSQGRGPRGEQYF. The chain is built from TRBV14 and TRBJ2-7, with D perhaps matching TRBD1 (7 bases). Germline loops: CDR1 SGHDN, CDR2 FVKESK. V lost 1 base and J lost 6, with 16 bases in between. The CDR3 totals 15 residues.

The chain links TRBV19 to TRBJ1-6; 10 bases fit TRBD1. CDR1 is LNHDA and CDR2 is SQIVND in the germline V gene (reference sequence). The CDR3 is 14 amino acids. The ends lost 8 bases at V and 7 bases at J; junction bases unmatched: 5. CDR3 sequence: CASGDRGLNSPLHF. Here the CDR3 DNA reads TGTGCCAGTGGGGACAGGGGACTAAATTCACCCCTCCACTTT.

The rearrangement uses TRBV7-9 and TRBJ2-1; unclear D gene. The germline V and J ends were trimmed by 1 base and 5 bases, with 3 bases remaining between them. From germline, CDR1 is SEHNR and CDR2 FQNEAQ (reference sequence). The CDR3 has 12 amino acids. This CDR3 reads CASSLGDNEQFF. CDR3 nucleotides: TGTGCCAGCAGCTTAGGCGACAATGAGCAGTTCTTC. Together with reference TRBV7-9 and TRBJ2-1, the CDR3 gives the full variable domain: DTGVSQNPRHKITKRGQNVTFRCDPISEHNRLYWYRQTLGQGPEFLTYFQNEAQLEKSRLLSDRFSAERPKGSFSTLEIQRTEQGDSAMYLCASSLGDNEQFFGPGTRLTVL.

J is TRBJ2-3 and V is TRBV7-2; D remains unclear. Germline values: CDR1 SGHTA, CDR2 FQGNSA. Trimming left V 3 bases short and J 0 bases short, with 10 bases between. This CDR3 region has 15 residues. The CDR3 region has the DNA TGTGCCAGCAGCTTTTCTTTAGCTAGCACAGATACGCAGTATTTT. This codes for CASSFSLASTDTQYF. The whole variable domain, filled in from reference TRBV7-2 and TRBJ2-3, reads GAGVSQSPSNKVTEKGKDVELRCDPISGHTALYWYRQSLGQGLEFLIYFQGNSAPDKSGLPSDRFSAERTGGSVSTLTIQRTQQEDSAVYLCASSFSLASTDTQYFGPGTRLTVL.

V and J are TRBV7-8 and TRBJ2-2, with TRBD2 identical over 7 bases. The CDR3 is 17 amino acids. Germline V CDR1 and CDR2: SGHVS, FQNEAQ. Trimming cost V 5 bases and J 3 bases; bases outside gene matches: 12. The CDR3 reads CASSLIGRGRDTGELFF. The CDR3 nucleotides read TGTGCCAGCAGCCTTATCGGGCGGGGGAGAGACACCGGGGAGCTGTTTTTT.

The chain carries TRBV10-3 and TRBJ2-7; TRBD1 matches at 9 bases. The CDR3 extends over 14 amino acids. J lost 4 bases, V lost 9 bases, and 10 bases had no gene match. Germline CDR1 reads ENHRY; CDR2 reads SYGVKD. DNA of the CDR3: TGTGCCATTTCTACCGGGACAGGGCTTTACGAGCAGTACTTC. This encodes CAISTGTGLYEQYF.

The rearrangement uses TRBV7-8 and TRBJ1-5, with 8 bases fitting TRBD1. CDR1 is SGHVS and CDR2 is FQNEAQ in the germline V gene. Unmatched junction bases numbered 15, after V lost 5 bases and J lost 0 bases. This CDR3 spans 19 amino acids. The DNA of the CDR3 is TGTGCCAGCAGCCCGAAGACAGGGGAGGAAAGGGATAGCAATCAGCCCCAGCATTTT. Amino acids: CASSPKTGEERDSNQPQHF.

This clone has just one count. The chain carries TRBV6-6 and TRBJ1-4; TRBD1 aligns across 9 bases. The germline CDR1 and CDR2 sequences are MNHNY and SVGAGI (reference sequence). V lost 4 bases and J lost 7; bases outside the gene matches: 7. CDR3 length: 15 residues. In DNA form, the CDR3 reads TGTGCCAGCAGTTTCTGGACAGGGGAGACTGAAAAACTGTTTTTT. Its translation: CASSFWTGETEKLFF.

The gene calls are TRBV4-1 and TRBJ2-7; D call uncertain. V lost 0 bases, J lost 0 bases, and 6 bases lay in between. Germline V gives CDR1 MGHRA, CDR2 YSYEKL. CDR3 size: 14 residues. CDR3 nucleotide sequence: TGCGCCAGCAGCCAAGATACGAGCTCCTACGAGCAGTACTTC. It specifies CASSQDTSSYEQYF.

Only a few counts were recorded for this clone. The chain employs TRBV9 and TRBJ1-2; D not certain. This CDR3 spans 14 amino acids. Germline assignment: CDR1 SGDLS and CDR2 YYNGEE. V lost 5 bases and J lost 2, with 13 bases in between. The DNA for the CDR3 is TGTGCCAGCAGGAGGGCAGGCTTAAACTATGGCTACACCTTC. Translating gives CASRRAGLNYGYTF.

The rearrangement joins TRBV4-1 to TRBJ1-2, with D possibly TRBD1 on 5 matching bases. Germline V lookup: CDR1 MGHRA, CDR2 YSYEKL. V lost 1 base and J lost 8, with 11 bases in between. This CDR3 is 13 amino acids long. The CDR3 DNA reads as TGCGCCAGCAGCCAAGTGACAGCCGGGGGCTACACCTTC. Encoded protein: CASSQVTAGGYTF.

This chain uses TRBV19 with TRBJ2-7; D is undetermined. Trimming cost V 11 bases and J 6 bases, with 17 bases left between them. This CDR3 has 12 residues. The germline gives CDR1 LNHDA, CDR2 SQIVND (reference sequence). CDR3 region: CAPEHLLGEQYF. CDR3 nucleotide sequence: TGTGCCCCGGAGCATCTCTTGGGCGAGCAGTACTTC.

The chain recombines TRBV6-5 with TRBJ2-7, with D tentatively TRBD2 (6 bases). Germline CDR1 MNHEY, CDR2 SVGAGI. This CDR3 is built from 15 residues. The V gene lost 2 bases and the J gene lost 0 bases, with 11 bases spanning the gap. The CDR3, as DNA: TGTGCCAGCAGTTACGGACTATGGAGCTCCTACGAGCAGTACTTC. Translated: CASSYGLWSSYEQYF.

This chain uses TRBV5-1 with TRBJ2-5; the match to TRBD1 covers 9 bases. Looked up from germline, CDR1 is SGHRS and CDR2 is YFSETQ. The CDR3 is 14 residues long. Trimming removed 1 base from V and 5 bases from J; junction bases left unmatched: 3. The CDR3 DNA reads TGCGCCAGCAGCTTGACAGGGGGCGACGAGACCCAGTACTTC. Its protein is CASSLTGGDETQYF.

This clone has only one observation. The V and J genes are TRBV6-1 and TRBJ2-5; D is ambiguous. Trimming pared 1 base from V and 1 base from J, leaving 10 bases between. Germline loops: CDR1 MNHNS, CDR2 SASEGT. This CDR3 has 15 residues. CDR3 DNA: TGTGCCAGCAGTGAAGTGACTGCGGCCCAAGAGACCCAGTACTTC. It codes for CASSEVTAAQETQYF.

This clone was detected once. CDR3 DNA sequence: TGTGCCAGCAGCCCTAGCCCCAGGGGGTCGGGCTACGAGCAGTACTTC. Amino acids: CASSPSPRGSGYEQYF. V and J are TRBV9 and TRBJ2-7; 7 positions agree with TRBD1. The CDR3 is 16 residues long. V trimming: 4 bases; J trimming: 3 bases; junction bases outside the gene matches: 13. The germline V gene has CDR1 SGDLS and CDR2 YYNGEE.

V and J are TRBV29-1 and TRBJ2-1; TRBD2 is a possible D gene (7 bases). This CDR3 is 14 amino acids long. The V end was cut by 5 bases, the J end by 1 base, with 12 bases between. Germline CDR1 reads SQVTM; CDR2 reads ANQGSEA. The CDR3 is CSVRGRVSYNEQFF. The CDR3 bases are TGCAGCGTTAGGGGGAGGGTGTCCTACAATGAGCAGTTCTTC.

V and J are TRBV4-3 and TRBJ1-5; TRBD1 aligns across 12 bases. Germline CDR1 is LGHNA and CDR2 is YSLEER. The J segment lost 6 bases and the V segment lost 0 bases, leaving 3 bases of the junction unmatched. CDR3 length equals 16 residues. The CDR3 DNA sequence: TGCGCCAGCAGCCAAGAGGGGACAGGGGGCGGTCAGCCCCAGCATTTT. It specifies CASSQEGTGGGQPQHF.

The chain joins TRBV11-3 to TRBJ2-7, with D tentatively TRBD2 (5 bases). V shed 2 bases and J shed 3 bases, with 8 bases lying between them. The CDR3 is 13 amino acids. Germline loops: CDR1 SGHNT, CDR2 YENEEA. The CDR3, as DNA: TGTGCCAGCAGCTTAACAGAGGGCTACGAGCAGTACTTC. Translation gives CASSLTEGYEQYF.

This clone was observed a handful of times. This chain links TRBV4-3 with TRBJ2-7, with 7 bases identical to TRBD1. CDR1 is LGHNA, CDR2 YSLEER, per germline. Losses at the gene ends were 3 bases for V and 2 bases for J; bases not matched to a gene: 4. The length of the CDR3 is 14 residues. The CDR3: CASSQLTGTYEQYF. In DNA form, the CDR3 reads TGCGCCAGCAGCCAGTTGACAGGGACCTACGAGCAGTACTTC.